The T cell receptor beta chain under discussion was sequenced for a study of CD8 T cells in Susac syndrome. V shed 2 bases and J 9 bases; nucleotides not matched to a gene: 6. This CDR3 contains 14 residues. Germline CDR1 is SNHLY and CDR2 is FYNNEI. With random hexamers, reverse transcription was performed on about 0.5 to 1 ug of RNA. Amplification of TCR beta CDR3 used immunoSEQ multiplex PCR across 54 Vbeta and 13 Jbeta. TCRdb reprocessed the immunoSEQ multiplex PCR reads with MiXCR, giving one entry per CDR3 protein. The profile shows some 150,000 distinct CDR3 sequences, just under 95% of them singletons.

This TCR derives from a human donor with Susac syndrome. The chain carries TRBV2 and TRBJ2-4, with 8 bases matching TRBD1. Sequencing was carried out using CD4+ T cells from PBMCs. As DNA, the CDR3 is TGTGCCAGCAGTGAAATCAGGGACAGGACCATTCAGTACTTC. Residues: CASSEIRDRTIQYF.